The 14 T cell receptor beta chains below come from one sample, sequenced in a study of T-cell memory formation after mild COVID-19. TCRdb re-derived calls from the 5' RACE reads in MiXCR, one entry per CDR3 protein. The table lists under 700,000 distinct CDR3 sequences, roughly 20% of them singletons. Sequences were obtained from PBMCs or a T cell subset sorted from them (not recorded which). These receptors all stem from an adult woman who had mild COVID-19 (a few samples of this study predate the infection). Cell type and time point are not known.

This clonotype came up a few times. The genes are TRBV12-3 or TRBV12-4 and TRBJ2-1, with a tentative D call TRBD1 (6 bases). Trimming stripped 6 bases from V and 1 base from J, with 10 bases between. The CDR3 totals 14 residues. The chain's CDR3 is CASRRGGSYNEQFF. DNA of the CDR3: TGTGCCAGCAGGAGAGGGGGATCCTACAATGAGCAGTTCTTC.

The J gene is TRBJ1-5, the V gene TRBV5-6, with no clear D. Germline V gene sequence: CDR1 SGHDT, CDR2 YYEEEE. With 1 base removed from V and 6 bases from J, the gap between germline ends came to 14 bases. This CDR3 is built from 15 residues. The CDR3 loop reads CASSLSSAGSQPQHF. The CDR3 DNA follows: TGTGCCAGCAGCTTGTCTTCGGCGGGGAGTCAGCCCCAGCATTTT.

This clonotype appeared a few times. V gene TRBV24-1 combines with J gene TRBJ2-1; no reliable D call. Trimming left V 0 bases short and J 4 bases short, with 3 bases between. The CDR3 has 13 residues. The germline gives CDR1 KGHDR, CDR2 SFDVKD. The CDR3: CATSDLQYNEQFF. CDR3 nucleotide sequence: TGTGCCACCAGTGATTTGCAATACAATGAGCAGTTCTTC.

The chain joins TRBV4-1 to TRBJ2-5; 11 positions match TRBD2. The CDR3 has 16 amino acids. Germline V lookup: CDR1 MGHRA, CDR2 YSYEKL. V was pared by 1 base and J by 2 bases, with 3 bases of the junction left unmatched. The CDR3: CASSQVRLAGQETQYF. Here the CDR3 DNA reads TGCGCCAGCAGCCAAGTGAGACTAGCGGGGCAAGAGACCCAGTACTTC.

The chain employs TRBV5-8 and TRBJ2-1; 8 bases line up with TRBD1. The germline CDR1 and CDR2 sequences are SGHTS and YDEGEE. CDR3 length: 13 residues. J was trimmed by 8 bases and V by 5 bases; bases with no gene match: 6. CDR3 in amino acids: CASSPDRVHEQFF. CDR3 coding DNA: TGTGCCAGCAGTCCGGACAGGGTACATGAGCAGTTCTTC.

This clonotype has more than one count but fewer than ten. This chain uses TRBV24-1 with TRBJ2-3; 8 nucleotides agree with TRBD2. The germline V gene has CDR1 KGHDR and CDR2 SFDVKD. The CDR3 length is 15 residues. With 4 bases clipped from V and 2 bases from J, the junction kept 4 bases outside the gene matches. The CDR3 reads CATSDRSGNTDTQYF. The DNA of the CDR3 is TGTGCCACCAGTGACCGTAGCGGGAACACAGATACGCAGTATTTT.

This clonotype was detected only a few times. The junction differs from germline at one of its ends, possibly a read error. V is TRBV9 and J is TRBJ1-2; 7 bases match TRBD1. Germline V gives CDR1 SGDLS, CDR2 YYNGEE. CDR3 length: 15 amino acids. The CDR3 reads CASSAPAGGSGGYTF. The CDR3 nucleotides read TGTGCCAGTAGCGCCCCGGCAGGGGGGAGCGGGGGCTACACCTTC.

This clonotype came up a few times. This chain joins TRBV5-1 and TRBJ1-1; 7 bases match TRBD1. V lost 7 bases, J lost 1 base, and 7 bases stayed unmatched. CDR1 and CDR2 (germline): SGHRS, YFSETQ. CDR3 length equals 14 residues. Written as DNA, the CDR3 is TGCGCCAGCTTTCAGGGACAGACGAACACTGAAGCTTTCTTT. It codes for CASFQGQTNTEAFF.

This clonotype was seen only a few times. CDR3 DNA sequence: TGTGCCAGCAGTTACGGGGGGCTTGTCCATGAGCAGTTCTTC. Protein sequence: CASSYGGLVHEQFF. The rearrangement links TRBV6-5 to TRBJ2-1; D is possibly TRBD1 or TRBD2 (6 bases each). The CDR3 is made up of 14 amino acids. The germline gives CDR1 MNHEY, CDR2 SVGAGI. Trimming took 2 bases from V and 8 from J, leaving 13 bases between them.

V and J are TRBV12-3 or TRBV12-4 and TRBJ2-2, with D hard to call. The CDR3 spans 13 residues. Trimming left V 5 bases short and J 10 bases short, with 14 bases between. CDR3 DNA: TGTGCCAGCAGTCCCGTTAGGCCGTCGGAGCTGTTTTTT. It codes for CASSPVRPSELFF.

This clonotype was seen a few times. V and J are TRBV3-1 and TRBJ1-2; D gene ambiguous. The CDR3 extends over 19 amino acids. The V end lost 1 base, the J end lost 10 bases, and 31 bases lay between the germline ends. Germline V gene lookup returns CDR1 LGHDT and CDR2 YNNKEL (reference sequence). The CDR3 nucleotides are TGTGCCAGCAGCCAAGGAGGTCCGATTTTGGGTAGAGATCAATCTCACTACACCTTC. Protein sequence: CASSQGGPILGRDQSHYTF.

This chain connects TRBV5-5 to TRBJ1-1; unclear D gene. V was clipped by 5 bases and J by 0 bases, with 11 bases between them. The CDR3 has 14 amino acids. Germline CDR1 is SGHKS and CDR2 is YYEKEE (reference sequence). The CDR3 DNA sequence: TGTGCCAGCAGGGCCGACCTCATGAACACTGAAGCTTTCTTT. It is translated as CASRADLMNTEAFF.

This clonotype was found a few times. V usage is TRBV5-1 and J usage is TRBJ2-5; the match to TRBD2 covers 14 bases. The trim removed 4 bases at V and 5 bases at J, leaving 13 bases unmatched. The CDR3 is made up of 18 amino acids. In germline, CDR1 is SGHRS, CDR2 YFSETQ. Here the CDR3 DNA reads TGCGCCAGCAGCACGATTGGGACTAGCGGGAGTTTTGGGGAGACCCAGTACTTC. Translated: CASSTIGTSGSFGETQYF. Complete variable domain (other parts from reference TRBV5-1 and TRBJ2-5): KAGVTQTPRYLIKTRGQQVTLSCSPISGHRSVSWYQQTPGQGLQFLFEYFSETQRNKGNFPGRFSGRQFSNSRSEMNVSTLELGDSALYLCASSTIGTSGSFGETQYFGPGTRLLVL.

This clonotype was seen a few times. The CDR3 loop reads CASSSARRGSTDTQYF. The DNA for the CDR3 is TGTGCCAGCAGCTCCGCCCGGCGCGGGAGCACAGATACGCAGTATTTT. J is TRBJ2-3 and V is TRBV14, with a weak D call TRBD2 (5 bases). V was trimmed by 5 bases and J by 0 bases, leaving 15 bases between them. CDR1 and CDR2 (germline): SGHDN, FVKESK. The CDR3 has 16 amino acids.